The clone carrying this TCR beta chain was recorded at least ten times. Its antigen remains unknown. Germline loops: CDR1 MDHEN, CDR2 SYDVKM. This CDR3 is built from 15 residues. The V end was cut by 5 bases, the J end by 2 bases, with 16 bases between. As for time point: persistent/refractory GD, antithyroid drugs over 5 years with positive TRAb. Preparation of the TCR library used RNA extracted from PBMCs. This entry comes from a study of regulatory T cells in long-lasting Graves disease. Study summary: With positive TSH receptor antibodies and over 5 years of antithyroid drugs, Graves' disease was considered persistent.

Study outcomes and limitations: New patients shared fewer public clonotypes (about 970) than persistent patients did (fewer than 3,000). Newly diagnosed disease favored TRBV20-1 and TRBJ2-1 over persistent disease.

Both iRepertoire HTBI primers and Arm-PCR of CDR3 regions were used to build the TCR beta libraries. A single record per CDR3 protein comes from TCRdb applying MiXCR to the multiplex PCR reads. The repertoire includes about 300,000 distinct CDR3 sequences, 20% to 25% of them detected once, and roughly three fifths sits in the top ten. The material sequenced was peripheral blood mononuclear cells (PBMCs), taken when the disease was refractory, from a patient treated with antithyroid drugs. The sequence derives from a female donor with Graves disease. The V and J genes are TRBV28 and TRBJ2-7; D may be TRBD1 or TRBD2 (5 bases each). CDR3 region: CASSLQGRNTYEQYF. CDR3 bases: TGTGCCAGCAGTCTTCAGGGACGGAATACCTACGAGCAGTACTTC.